The following is a T cell receptor (beta chain) sequence with its context. TCRdb keeps only in-frame clones here, not all; method: immunoSEQ multiplex PCR. The data hold about 100,000 clones, with 96% observed a single time. CDR3 length equals 14 residues. After removal of 5 bases from V and 4 bases from J, the junction contained 6 bases not matched to a gene. The germline gives CDR1 SGHRS, CDR2 YFSETQ. This specimen belongs to a study of technical replicates of blood from several donors. Source material: T cells isolated from PBMCs. The chain couples TRBV5-1 to TRBJ2-3, with 8 bases that match TRBD1. This receptor was taken from a human donor in good health. The CDR3: CASRGQVPPDTQYF. CDR3 coding DNA: TGCGCCAGCAGGGGACAGGTCCCACCAGATACGCAGTATTTT.